This T cell receptor (beta chain) comes out of a study of cytomegalovirus exposure and HLA in healthy donors. Trimming left V 4 bases short and J 2 bases short, with 8 bases between. The germline gives CDR1 SGHRS, CDR2 YFSETQ. The CDR3 is 13 amino acids. The donors were healthy bone marrow donors. The PCR contained 60 Vbeta and 13 Jbeta primers. Profiled with immunoSEQ multiplex PCR; TCRdb holds only in-frame clones, not every one. The sample holds some 200,000 clones; around four fifths are singletons and the top ten take approximately 0.5%. The receptor's source is a woman aged 40 to 55 in good health and CMV-seronegative. The chain has TRBV5-1 and TRBJ2-3; no clear D. Sequencing used PBMCs. The DNA for the CDR3 is TGCGCCAGCAGCCTCACTACCACAGATACGCAGTATTTT. Translation gives CASSLTTTDTQYF.